These 27 T cell receptor beta chains share one sample of origin, sequenced in a study of CD8 T cells in Susac syndrome. Random hexamers primed reverse transcription of roughly 0.5 to 1 ug RNA. TCRdb analysed the immunoSEQ multiplex PCR reads with MiXCR anew, one entry per CDR3 protein. The table has under 200,000 distinct CDR3 sequences, 85% to 95% seen once. The sample consisted of CD4+ T cells from PBMCs. The receptors here all came from a human donor with Susac syndrome.

This rearrangement joins TRBV20-1 to TRBJ1-6, with D maybe TRBD1 (5 bases). The germline CDR1 and CDR2 sequences are DFQATT and SNEGSKA (reference sequence). The CDR3 extends over 15 amino acids. V was pared by 0 bases and J by 13 bases, with 19 bases between. For the CDR3, the DNA is TGCAGTGCTAGAGATACCGCCAGGGTAAATCCCCCCCTCCACTTT. This sequence encodes CSARDTARVNPPLHF.

The V call is TRBV5-6, the J call TRBJ1-1; D is uncertain. Germline V gene data show CDR1 as SGHDT and CDR2 as YYEEEE. The CDR3 is 12 residues long. The V end was cut by 0 bases, the J end by 10 bases, with 10 bases between. DNA for the CDR3: TGTGCCAGCAGCTTGGGTACAATTGGAGCTTTCTTT. Encoded protein: CASSLGTIGAFF.

The rearrangement joins TRBV4-1 to TRBJ2-3; D is tentatively TRBD1 or TRBD2 (5 bases each). The CDR3 spans 15 residues. CDR1 and CDR2 (germline): MGHRA, YSYEKL. Trimming took off 0 bases at V and 2 bases at J, with 9 bases between the two ends. In nucleotides, the CDR3 is TGCGCCAGCAGCCAAGATGGGACGGTCACAGATACGCAGTATTTT. This encodes CASSQDGTVTDTQYF.

The rearrangement links TRBV5-4 to TRBJ2-3; D might be TRBD1 or TRBD2, each matching 8 bases. CDR1 and CDR2 from the germline V gene are SGHNT and YYREEE (reference sequence). This CDR3 is 18 amino acids long. Deletions cut 4 bases from V and 0 bases from J, with 21 bases between. The CDR3: CASSPRGGTGASTDTQYF. CDR3 bases: TGTGCCAGCAGCCCACGGGGGGGGACAGGTGCTAGCACAGATACGCAGTATTTT.

The genes are TRBV10-3 and TRBJ1-5; D ambiguous. Germline V gene lookup returns CDR1 ENHRY and CDR2 SYGVKD. The V and J ends lost 7 bases and 7 bases respectively, with 14 bases between them. This CDR3 spans 13 amino acids. The CDR3, as DNA: TGTGCCATCAAGAAGGAGACGGGGCAGCCCCAGCATTTT. Its protein product is CAIKKETGQPQHF.

V is TRBV4-1 and J is TRBJ2-5; TRBD2 might be the D (6 bases). Trimming cost V 1 base and J 3 bases, with 18 bases left between them. Germline V gene lookup returns CDR1 MGHRA and CDR2 YSYEKL. The CDR3 totals 17 residues. For the CDR3, the DNA is TGCGCCAGCAGCCAAGGTACTAGCACCCGTGGAGAAGAGACCCAGTACTTC. Protein: CASSQGTSTRGEETQYF.

This chain connects TRBV3-1 to TRBJ2-5; D is unresolved. Trimming left V 2 bases short and J 5 bases short, with 9 bases between. CDR3 size: 13 residues. CDR1 and CDR2 from the germline V gene are LGHDT and YNNKEL (reference sequence). CDR3 DNA: TGTGCCAGCAGCCAATACGCTGGGGAGACCCAGTACTTC. This gives the protein CASSQYAGETQYF.

The J gene is TRBJ1-1, the V gene TRBV29-1; D is perhaps TRBD1 (5 bases). The CDR3 runs 14 residues. The germline V and J ends were trimmed by 5 bases and 1 base, with 14 bases remaining between them. Germline values: CDR1 SQVTM, CDR2 ANQGSEA. The CDR3 loop reads CSVQRQKWNTEAFF. For the CDR3, the DNA is TGCAGCGTTCAGAGACAGAAATGGAACACTGAAGCTTTCTTT. Full variable domain (outside the CDR3, taken from reference TRBV29-1 and TRBJ1-1): SAVISQKPSRDICQRGTSLTIQCQVDSQVTMMFWYRQQPGQSLTLIATANQGSEATYESGFVIDKFPISRPNLTFSTLTVSNMSPEDSSIYLCSVQRQKWNTEAFFGQGTRLTVV.

The rearrangement links TRBV24-1 to TRBJ1-5; D perhaps matches TRBD1 (5 bases). This CDR3 has 14 residues. Trimming stripped 9 bases from V and 0 bases from J, with 11 bases between. Germline lookup yields CDR1 KGHDR and CDR2 SFDVKD. The CDR3 nucleotides are TGTGCCACCTTCCTGGACACTAGCAATCAGCCCCAGCATTTT. It encodes CATFLDTSNQPQHF.

The V and J genes are TRBV11-3 and TRBJ2-2; D is undetermined. V lost 1 base and J lost 2, with 5 bases in between. This CDR3 contains 14 residues. Germline lookup yields CDR1 SGHNT and CDR2 YENEEA. The CDR3 region has the DNA TGTGCCAGCAGCTTAGGGGGAAACACCGGGGAGCTGTTTTTT. Its translation: CASSLGGNTGELFF.

The rearrangement uses TRBV21-1 and TRBJ2-4; TRBD1 is the table's D call, not checked against the DNA. TRBV21-1 has pseudogene status. This CDR3 comprises 15 residues. The CDR3 sequence: CASSVWTGAKNIQYF. The CDR3 nucleotides read TGTGCCAGCAGCGTCTGGACAGGAGCCAAAAACATTCAGTACTTC.

The chain employs TRBV20-1 and TRBJ1-5, with D possibly being TRBD1 (6 bases). Germline CDR1 and CDR2: DFQATT and SNEGSKA (reference sequence). The CDR3 covers 17 residues. V was trimmed by 0 bases and J by 0 bases, leaving 15 bases between them. CDR3 DNA sequence: TGCAGTGCTAGAGATCATGGACAGCTATATAGCAATCAGCCCCAGCATTTT. This gives the protein CSARDHGQLYSNQPQHF.

The chain joins TRBV2 to TRBJ2-3; D call uncertain. Trimming left V 7 bases short and J 2 bases short, with 13 bases between. This CDR3 is built from 14 residues. The germline gives CDR1 SNHLY, CDR2 FYNNEI. The CDR3 region has the DNA TGTGCCAGCAACTCCGACGGATTCACAGATACGCAGTATTTT. Its protein product is CASNSDGFTDTQYF. The complete variable domain, with remaining parts taken from reference TRBV2 and TRBJ2-3, reads EPEVTQTPSHQVTQMGQEVILRCVPISNHLYFYWYRQILGQKVEFLVSFYNNEISEKSEIFDDQFSVERPDGSNFTLKIRSTKLEDSAMYFCASNSDGFTDTQYFGPGTRLTVL.

This chain links TRBV11-3 with TRBJ1-4, with D possibly being TRBD1 (6 bases). This CDR3 comprises 14 residues. Germline assignment: CDR1 SGHNT and CDR2 YENEEA. V was shortened by 11 bases and J by 5 bases, with 18 bases between the two germline ends. The CDR3: CAEPQDSRNEKLFF. In DNA, the CDR3 is TGTGCCGAACCCCAGGACAGTCGAAATGAAAAACTGTTTTTT.

This rearrangement joins TRBV29-1 to TRBJ2-7; 8 bases are shared with TRBD2. The CDR3 extends over 13 amino acids. Trimming took 4 bases from V and 7 from J; bases not matched to a gene: 9. Per germline, CDR1 SQVTM and CDR2 ANQGSEA. The CDR3 spells CSVARAGAGEQYF. The DNA of the CDR3 is TGCAGCGTTGCCCGAGCGGGGGCAGGGGAGCAGTACTTC.

This chain joins TRBV6-6 and TRBJ1-5; D gene uncertain. With 5 bases removed from V and 4 bases from J, the gap between germline ends came to 9 bases. The CDR3 runs 13 residues. In germline, CDR1 is MNHNY, CDR2 SVGAGI (reference sequence). The CDR3: CASSKQENQPQHF. In DNA form, the CDR3 reads TGTGCCAGCAGTAAACAAGAAAATCAGCCCCAGCATTTT.

The sample holds one count of this clonotype. CDR3 bases: TGCAGTGCTAGAGAAGCAGGGAACACTGAAGCTTTCTTT. This sequence encodes CSAREAGNTEAFF. The chain carries TRBV20-1 and TRBJ1-1; no clear D gene. Between the trimmed V and J ends, which lost 0 bases and 1 base, there was a span of 6 bases. The CDR3 is 13 residues long. Germline V gene sequence: CDR1 DFQATT, CDR2 SNEGSKA (reference sequence).

V usage is TRBV7-2 and J usage is TRBJ1-1; TRBD1 matches 8 bases. CDR3 length: 15 residues. Germline CDR1 and CDR2: SGHTA and FQGNSA. Losses at the gene ends were 1 base for V and 4 bases for J; bases not matched to a gene: 5. CDR3 protein: CASSLDRTGLTEAFF. The CDR3 coding sequence is TGTGCCAGCAGCTTAGACCGGACAGGGCTCACTGAAGCTTTCTTT.

This clonotype was observed a single time. The gene calls are TRBV20-1 and TRBJ1-1; tentatively, D is TRBD1 (5 bases). This CDR3 spans 15 amino acids. V lost 7 bases and J 2 bases, leaving 20 bases between the germline ends. Germline V gives CDR1 DFQATT, CDR2 SNEGSKA (reference sequence). As DNA, the CDR3 is TGCAGTGTCAGCCCGGACACGCCCGGCAACACTGAAGCTTTCTTT. Amino acids: CSVSPDTPGNTEAFF.

This clonotype was picked up one time. V and J are TRBV2 and TRBJ2-1; no clear D. Looked up from germline, CDR1 is SNHLY and CDR2 is FYNNEI. V lost 5 bases, J lost 7 bases, and 9 bases lay in between. The CDR3 extends over 12 amino acids. The CDR3 nucleotides read TGTGCCAGCAGTTACGACTGGAATGAGCAGTTCTTC. Protein sequence: CASSYDWNEQFF.

The sample holds one count of this clonotype. V usage is TRBV30 and J usage is TRBJ2-1; the match to TRBD2 covers 7 bases. The CDR3 is 15 amino acids. Germline values: CDR1 GTSNPN, CDR2 SVGIG (reference sequence). With 4 bases clipped from V and 4 bases from J, the junction kept 10 bases outside the gene matches. The CDR3 is CAWINPWRGYNEQFF. The CDR3 DNA sequence: TGTGCCTGGATTAACCCGTGGCGGGGGTACAATGAGCAGTTCTTC.

V and J are TRBV5-1 and TRBJ1-1; D might be TRBD1 (5 bases). The CDR3 sequence is 16 residues long. Germline-derived CDR1 and CDR2 are SGHRS and YFSETQ. V lost 1 base, J lost 1 base, and 14 bases lay in between. As DNA, the CDR3 is TGCGCCAGCAGCTTGATGGGGACCGCTACGAACACTGAAGCTTTCTTT. Translation gives CASSLMGTATNTEAFF.

The chain has TRBV20-1 and TRBJ2-5; no clear D. Trimming pared 1 base from V and 1 base from J, leaving 10 bases between. Germline-derived CDR1 and CDR2 are DFQATT and SNEGSKA (reference sequence). This CDR3 is built from 14 residues. The CDR3 DNA follows: TGCAGTGCTAGAGCGGGCGGAACCCAAGAGACCCAGTACTTC. It yields the protein CSARAGGTQETQYF.

In DNA form, the CDR3 reads TGCAGCGCCCGGGACGGATTACACAACGTCCTGACTTTC. As protein: CSARDGLHNVLTF. This chain links TRBV29-1 with TRBJ2-6; D possibly matches TRBD1 or TRBD2 (5 bases each). The CDR3 consists of 13 residues. V shed 7 bases and J shed 9 bases, with 16 bases lying between them. Looked up from germline, CDR1 is SQVTM and CDR2 is ANQGSEA.

The chain employs TRBV6-5 and TRBJ1-5; D perhaps matches TRBD1 (6 bases). V shed 5 bases and J shed 7 bases, with 18 bases lying between them. The CDR3 loop spans 15 amino acids. The germline CDR1 and CDR2 sequences are MNHEY and SVGAGI. The CDR3, as DNA: TGTGCCAGCAGTGTATCCCAGGGGAGGCGACAGCCCCAGCATTTT. This gives the protein CASSVSQGRRQPQHF.

The gene calls are TRBV3-1 and TRBJ2-7, with 12 bases identical to TRBD2. Germline CDR1 is LGHDT and CDR2 is YNNKEL (reference sequence). The CDR3 extends over 14 amino acids. Trimming cost V 6 bases and J 5 bases; bases outside gene matches: 5. This chain's CDR3 is CASSPSGGGNEQYF. CDR3 DNA: TGTGCCAGCAGTCCTAGCGGGGGGGGGAACGAGCAGTACTTC.

The chain links TRBV27 to TRBJ1-2, with 7 bases that match TRBD1. V lost 2 bases, J lost 6 bases, and 15 bases stayed unmatched. There are 17 residues in the CDR3. CDR1 is MNHEY and CDR2 is SMNVEV in the germline V gene (reference sequence). The CDR3 sequence is CASSLDSSVYRGHGYTF. CDR3 nucleotides: TGTGCCAGCAGTTTAGATTCGTCCGTGTACAGGGGCCATGGCTACACCTTC.